This T cell receptor beta chain was retrieved from a study of cytomegalovirus exposure and HLA in healthy donors. Study-wide points: Researchers catalogued about 150 TCR beta chains as cytomegalovirus-associated.

Primers for the PCR totalled 60 Vbeta and 13 Jbeta. Original methodology: Approximately 72 million unique TCR beta chains, roughly 11 million of them shared, were counted by a later analysis. Using immunoSEQ multiplex PCR, the repertoire was profiled, and TCRdb retains in-frame clones only, with some absent. V, J and clone size are taken as reported in that table, and D and trimming were inferred from the DNA itself. The sample includes approximately 110,000 clones, roughly 80% of them seen just once. At collection, donors were nominally healthy, but unrecorded immune exposures were probable. To note about this clone: Antigen: not known.

Per the germline V gene, CDR1 is WNHNN and CDR2 is SYGVQD (reference sequence). V trimming: 2 bases; J trimming: 8 bases; junction bases outside the gene matches: 17. The CDR3 spans 17 residues. The sequenced material came from PBMCs. The TCR sequence derives from a man younger than 45 in good health and CMV-seropositive. The chain employs TRBV10-1 and TRBJ1-1; 7 bases fit TRBD1. CDR3: CASSEGIDRAIIGEAFF. The DNA of the CDR3 is TGCGCCAGCAGTGAGGGGATAGACAGGGCCATCATAGGGGAAGCTTTCTTT.